The 21 T cell receptor beta chains below were found in one sample sequenced in a study of breast tumors, draining lymph nodes, adjacent tissues. MiXCR, run by TCRdb on the multiplex PCR reads, gives a single entry per CDR3 protein. The table records under 150,000 distinct CDR3 sequences, 15% to 20% of them present only once. The lymph nodes were axillary draining lymph nodes from breast cancer patients. Sequencing used axillary lymph node tissue. These TCRs come from a female donor with breast cancer. Some clones in this sample may be carry-over from other donors' samples.

In its sample, this clonotype was seen many times. The chain uses TRBV20-1 and TRBJ1-2; a possible D gene is TRBD1 (6 bases). The ends were cut back, 2 bases at V and 11 bases at J, with 18 bases in the middle. From germline, CDR1 is DFQATT and CDR2 SNEGSKA (reference sequence). The CDR3 covers 13 residues. CDR3 sequence (DNA): TGCAGTGCTAGACAAGATGGGGGGCAGAGATACACCTTC. This sequence encodes CSARQDGGQRYTF.

This clonotype was seen many times. The J gene is TRBJ2-1, the V gene TRBV19; 10 bases align to TRBD1. The CDR3 runs 16 residues. The V gene end was trimmed by 4 bases and the J gene end by 5 bases; junction bases not matched to a gene: 8. CDR1 is LNHDA, CDR2 SQIVND, per germline (reference sequence). DNA of the CDR3: TGTGCCAGTAGTACTCGGGACAGGGGCGATAACAATGAGCAGTTCTTC. This encodes CASSTRDRGDNNEQFF. Looking up the rest from reference TRBV19 and TRBJ2-1 gives the full variable domain: DGGITQSPKYLFRKEGQNVTLSCEQNLNHDAMYWYRQDPGQGLRLIYYSQIVNDFQKGDIAEGYSVSREKKESFPLTVTSAQKNPTAFYLCASSTRDRGDNNEQFFGPGTRLTVL.

This clonotype was counted ten times or more. J is TRBJ2-3 and V is TRBV6-1; unclear D gene. The CDR3 has 13 residues. Germline loops: CDR1 MNHNS, CDR2 SASEGT. V lost 7 bases to trimming and J lost 2 bases, with 10 bases between them. The DNA for the CDR3 is TGTGCCAGCACGGTGTACTCCACAGATACGCAGTATTTT. It yields the protein CASTVYSTDTQYF.

This chain connects TRBV28 to TRBJ2-7; no clear D gene. The V gene lost 3 bases and the J gene lost 2 bases, with 8 bases spanning the gap. Germline V gene data show CDR1 as MDHEN and CDR2 as SYDVKM. This CDR3 is 13 amino acids long. CDR3 DNA: TGTGCCAGCAGTTTGGGCAGGCCCTACGAGCAGTACTTC. It translates to CASSLGRPYEQYF.

V and J are TRBV3-1 and TRBJ1-2; 9 bases line up with TRBD1. V dropped 1 base and J dropped 8; count of bases not matched to a gene: 8. In germline, CDR1 is LGHDT, CDR2 YNNKEL (reference sequence). This CDR3 has 15 amino acids. The CDR3 is CASSQVLRDRAGYTF. The CDR3, as DNA: TGTGCCAGCAGCCAAGTTCTTCGGGACAGGGCGGGCTACACCTTC.

The V and J genes are TRBV18 and TRBJ2-2, with 7 nucleotides matching TRBD1. From germline, CDR1 is KGHSH and CDR2 LQKENI. The CDR3 is made up of 16 amino acids. J lost 1 base, V lost 6 bases, and 8 bases had no gene match. The CDR3 here is CASSLSRTGNTGELFF. CDR3 in DNA: TGTGCCAGCTCCCTTTCCAGGACAGGGAACACCGGGGAGCTGTTTTTT. Looking up the rest from reference TRBV18 and TRBJ2-2 gives the full variable domain: NAGVMQNPRHLVRRRGQEARLRCSPMKGHSHVYWYRQLPEEGLKFMVYLQKENIIDESGMPKERFSAEFPKEGPSILRIQQVVRGDSAAYFCASSLSRTGNTGELFFGEGSRLTVL.

This clonotype was detected ten times or more. The chain links TRBV30 to TRBJ2-3, with a possible D match to TRBD1 (5 bases). The CDR3 has 15 residues. V dropped 4 bases and J dropped 0 bases, with 14 bases sitting between them. Germline CDR1 is GTSNPN and CDR2 is SVGIG (reference sequence). The CDR3 loop reads CAWMLWGDSTDTQYF. CDR3 nucleotides: TGTGCCTGGATGCTCTGGGGCGACAGCACAGATACGCAGTATTTT. The whole variable domain, remainder taken from reference TRBV30 and TRBJ2-3, is SQTIHQWPATLVQPVGSPLSLECTVEGTSNPNLYWYRQAAGRGLQLLFYSVGIGQISSEVPQNLSASRPQDRQFILSSKKLLLSDSGFYLCAWMLWGDSTDTQYFGPGTRLTVL.

This clonotype was seen at least ten times. The V gene is TRBV14, the J gene TRBJ1-2; no definite D call. The CDR3 totals 13 residues. CDR1 is SGHDN and CDR2 is FVKESK in the germline V gene. V gave up 3 bases and J gave up 4 bases, with 9 bases separating them. The CDR3 DNA reads as TGTGCCAGCAGCCATCACAGAAGCTATGGCTACACCTTC. Protein product: CASSHHRSYGYTF.

This clonotype was seen at least ten times. The rearrangement links TRBV10-1 to TRBJ2-3; D might be TRBD1 or TRBD2, each matching 6 bases. Germline V gene sequence: CDR1 WNHNN, CDR2 SYGVQD (reference sequence). V lost 3 bases to trimming and J lost 2 bases, with 9 bases between them. The CDR3 totals 14 residues. The chain's CDR3 is CASSDGGHTDTQYF. CDR3 nucleotides: TGCGCCAGCAGTGACGGGGGACACACAGATACGCAGTATTTT.

This clonotype showed up many times. The chain links TRBV20-1 to TRBJ2-7; 12 bases map to TRBD2. The CDR3 extends over 15 amino acids. The V gene end was trimmed by 2 bases and the J gene end by 5 bases; junction bases not matched to a gene: 7. Germline CDR1 DFQATT, CDR2 SNEGSKA (reference sequence). The CDR3 coding sequence is TGCAGTGCTAGATCTAGCGGGAGGGCCCAGGACGAGCAGTACTTC. It yields the protein CSARSSGRAQDEQYF.

This clonotype was seen many times. This sequence joins TRBV19 and TRBJ1-3; D ambiguous. CDR1 is LNHDA, CDR2 SQIVND, per germline (reference sequence). The CDR3 totals 14 residues. Trimming shortened V by 3 bases and J by 1 base, and 7 bases separated the two germline ends. The CDR3 DNA reads as TGTGCCAGTAGTATGGGCCAGTCTGGAAACACCATATATTTT. The encoded protein is CASSMGQSGNTIYF.

This clonotype was observed at least ten times. This rearrangement joins TRBV6-5 to TRBJ2-1; D gene uncertain. CDR3 length: 11 residues. CDR1 and CDR2 from the germline V gene are MNHEY and SVGAGI. Between the trimmed V and J ends, which lost 6 bases and 8 bases, there was a span of 8 bases. The CDR3 DNA reads as TGTGCCAGCAGCACAAAGGATGAGCAGTTCTTC. Protein: CASSTKDEQFF.

This clonotype was detected many times. The chain employs TRBV20-1 and TRBJ2-5, with D possibly being TRBD2 (6 bases). V was cut by 2 bases and J by 3 bases, with 10 bases left in between. Looked up from germline, CDR1 is DFQATT and CDR2 is SNEGSKA (reference sequence). This CDR3 has 13 amino acids. The chain's CDR3 is CSARQGGEETQYF. DNA of the CDR3: TGCAGTGCTAGACAGGGAGGCGAAGAGACCCAGTACTTC.

This clonotype was counted a few times. A read error is possible here, since a much larger clone lies one base away. This chain links TRBV24-1 with TRBJ2-5; D could derive from TRBD1 or TRBD2 (6 bases each). Trimming shortened V by 2 bases and J by 9 bases, and 18 bases separated the two germline ends. CDR1 is KGHDR, CDR2 SFDVKD, per germline. This CDR3 is built from 15 residues. The CDR3 DNA is TGTGCCACCAGTGATTCGGCAGGTAAGGGGGAGGCCCAGTACTTC. Translated, it gives CATSDSAGKGEAQYF.

At least ten counts were recorded for this clonotype. The rearrangement joins TRBV5-1 to TRBJ2-5; 8 bases are shared with TRBD2. The CDR3 has 15 amino acids. Germline V lookup: CDR1 SGHRS, CDR2 YFSETQ. V gave up 4 bases and J gave up 4 bases; unmatched junction bases: 9. CDR3 region: CASSIKNSGIETQYF. The DNA of the CDR3 is TGCGCCAGCAGCATAAAAAATAGCGGGATAGAGACCCAGTACTTC.

This clonotype was observed many times. The V call is TRBV7-6, the J call TRBJ2-7; 8 nucleotides align to TRBD1. CDR1 SGHVS and CDR2 FNYEAQ come from the germline V gene. The junction had 6 bases not matched to a gene; V was cut back by 5 bases and J by 6 bases. The CDR3 covers 13 residues. CDR3 amino acids: CASSRTGSGEQYF. The CDR3 region has the DNA TGTGCCAGCAGCAGGACAGGGTCCGGCGAGCAGTACTTC. Complete variable domain (other parts from reference TRBV7-6 and TRBJ2-7): GAGVSQSPRYKVTKRGQDVALRCDPISGHVSLYWYRQALGQGPEFLTYFNYEAQQDKSGLPNDRFSAERPEGSISTLTIQRTEQRDSAMYRCASSRTGSGEQYFGPGTRLTVT.

This clonotype was counted ten times or more. The J gene is TRBJ1-5, the V gene TRBV18, with 7 bases fitting TRBD1. The germline V gene encodes CDR1 KGHSH and CDR2 LQKENI. The CDR3 has 13 amino acids. J lost 7 bases, V lost 4 bases, and 4 bases had no gene match. CDR3 DNA sequence: TGTGCCAGCTCACAATCAGGGGGGCAGCCCCAGCATTTT. It codes for CASSQSGGQPQHF.

This clonotype has only a few counts. The rearrangement links TRBV7-8 to TRBJ2-2; 14 bases line up with TRBD2. This CDR3 comprises 16 residues. Germline-derived CDR1 and CDR2 are SGHVS and FQNEAQ. After removal of 1 base from V and 6 bases from J, the junction contained 1 base not matched to a gene. CDR3 sequence reads: CASSLGLAGGPGELFF. Written as DNA, the CDR3 is TGTGCCAGCAGCTTAGGACTAGCGGGGGGGCCCGGGGAGCTGTTTTTT.

In its sample, this clonotype was seen many times. This chain joins TRBV7-9 and TRBJ2-3; TRBD1 matches 9 bases. V shed 1 base, J shed 3 bases, and the junction held 2 bases outside the gene matches. The CDR3 is 15 residues long. CDR1 and CDR2 (germline): SEHNR, FQNEAQ (reference sequence). The CDR3 sequence is CASSLGGQGTDTQYF. The CDR3 DNA follows: TGTGCCAGCAGCTTAGGGGGACAGGGAACAGATACGCAGTATTTT.

This clonotype has at least ten counts. The rearrangement uses TRBV19 and TRBJ2-5, with 13 bases fitting TRBD2. CDR1 and CDR2 from the germline V gene are LNHDA and SQIVND (reference sequence). The CDR3 is 14 amino acids. The CDR3 DNA sequence: TGTAGTACTAGCGGGAGGGCTAAGGGAGAGACCCAGTACTTC. Protein: CSTSGRAKGETQYF.

This clonotype was detected many times. In DNA form, the CDR3 reads TGTGCCAGCAGCGTGAACTCTGGAAACACCATATATTTT. Its translation is CASSVNSGNTIYF. The chain is built from TRBV9 and TRBJ1-3; no clear D. Germline CDR1 SGDLS, CDR2 YYNGEE. Trimming pared 2 bases from V and 0 bases from J, leaving 3 bases between. The CDR3 runs to 13 residues.